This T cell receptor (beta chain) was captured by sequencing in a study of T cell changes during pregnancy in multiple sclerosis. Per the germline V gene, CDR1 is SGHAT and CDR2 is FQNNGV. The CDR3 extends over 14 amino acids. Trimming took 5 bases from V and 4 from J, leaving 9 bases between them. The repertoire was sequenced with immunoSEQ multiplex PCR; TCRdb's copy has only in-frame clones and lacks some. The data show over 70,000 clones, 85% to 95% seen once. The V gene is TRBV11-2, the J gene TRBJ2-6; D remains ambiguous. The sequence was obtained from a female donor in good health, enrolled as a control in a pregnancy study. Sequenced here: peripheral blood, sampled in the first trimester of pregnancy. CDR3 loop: CASSPVVGANVLTF. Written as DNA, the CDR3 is TGTGCCAGCAGCCCCGTTGTGGGGGCCAACGTCCTGACTTTC.